The present T cell receptor beta chain was sequenced within a study of graft-versus-host responses after intestinal transplantation. Study details: Among the recipients, all got anti-thymocyte globulin induction and then tacrolimus and steroids for roughly three years.

CDR3 length: 15 residues. V lost 4 bases to trimming and J lost 6 bases, with 16 bases between them. Germline CDR1 SGHTS, CDR2 YDEGEE. Generated by immunoSEQ multiplex PCR, the TCRdb table keeps only in-frame clones and is missing some. This sample has 13,000 to 15,000 clones, with more than 25% found just once. With approximately 200,000 irradiated, violet-dye-labeled stimulator cells, approximately 200,000 CFSE-labeled responder cells were plated. The sequence was collected from a human patient who received an intestinal transplant. The chain is built from TRBV5-8 and TRBJ2-2, with D maybe TRBD1 (6 bases). This specimen was alloreactive CD8+ T cells from a mixed lymphocyte reaction culture, taken before intestinal transplant. The subset here: CFSE-low proliferating T cells sorted from approximately six-day pre-transplant mixed lymphocyte reaction (GvH or HvG direction). The CDR3 DNA is TGTGCCAGCAGCACCTTCGTGGGGGCGGCCGGGGAGCTGTTTTTT. This encodes CASSTFVGAAGELFF. Looking up the rest from reference TRBV5-8 and TRBJ2-2 gives the full variable domain: EAGVTQSPTHLIKTRGQQATLRCSPISGHTSVYWYQQALGLGLQFLLWYDEGEERNRGNFPPRFSGRQFPNYSSELNVNALELEDSALYLCASSTFVGAAGELFFGEGSRLTVL.